The clone carrying this TCR beta chain showed up just a few times. Looked up from germline, CDR1 is SGHTA and CDR2 is FQGTGA. The CDR3 is 16 residues long. Deletions cut 2 bases from V and 10 bases from J, with 21 bases between. This sample is drawn from a study of T-cell reconstitution after alpha-beta-depleted transplantation in children. Unique molecular identifiers were incorporated during preparation of the TCRbeta library. In TCRdb, the PCR reads were re-called with MiXCR into one record per CDR3 protein. The sample contains approximately 420,000 distinct CDR3 sequences, roughly a tenth of which appear only once.

The clonotype was recovered from a human donor who donated a stem cell graft to a child with acute myeloid leukemia. This rearrangement joins TRBV7-3 to TRBJ2-1, with D unclear. The source was PBMCs from the stem cell graft donor, collected from the stem cell graft. This CDR3 is CASSLGPGYSSNEQFF. The CDR3 DNA reads as TGTGCCAGCAGCTTAGGGCCCGGGTACTCTTCCAACGAGCAGTTCTTC.